This T cell receptor beta chain was identified during a study of neurological immune-mediated disorders. This clonotype was picked up many times. Via MiXCR, TCRdb re-called the 5' RACE reads, giving one row per CDR3 protein. The table has 69,000 or so distinct CDR3 sequences, about 5.1% seen once; the top ten hold about 2.2%. CDR3 length: 14 amino acids. V gave up 4 bases and J gave up 0 bases, with 10 bases separating them. Per the germline V gene, CDR1 is MNHEY and CDR2 is SMNVEV (reference sequence). The sequence was obtained from a woman aged 65 to 85 with multiple sclerosis. Sequenced: PBMCs. The V gene is TRBV27, the J gene TRBJ2-7, with D possibly TRBD1 on 6 matching bases. The CDR3 loop is CASSSDRRSYEQYF. The DNA for the CDR3 is TGTGCCAGCAGTTCAGACAGGCGCTCCTACGAGCAGTACTTC.